This TCR beta chain was obtained from a study of blood T cell repertoires in COVID-19. At the level of the study: Donors in the United States, Italy and Spain gave samples during acute or convalescent COVID-19. From T cells, B-cell-depleted T cells, or PBMCs came the material, which was cDNA or gDNA.

The V end lost 2 bases, the J end lost 8 bases, and 16 bases lay between the germline ends. The CDR3 is 15 amino acids. Germline CDR1 is SGHTA and CDR2 is FQGNSA. The authors' processing: Amplifying reference gene primers gave estimates of nucleated cell counts. Clones were read by immunoSEQ multiplex PCR, and TCRdb kept only the in-frame ones, dropping some. V and J calls and clone size come straight from that table; D and trimming were deduced from the DNA. The sample shows approximately 110,000 clones, 65% to 90% of them seen only once. This sequence originates from a man at least 80 years old with acute or convalescent COVID-19. The chain carries TRBV7-2 and TRBJ2-1; D remains unclear. The material sequenced was peripheral blood. The CDR3 DNA is TGTGCCAGCAGCTTATCCAGGTTGGGTGGCGATGAGCAGTTCTTC. Amino acids: CASSLSRLGGDEQFF.